This T cell receptor beta chain is drawn from a study of STAT5B mutations in CD4+ large granular lymphocyte leukemia. V was clipped by 4 bases and J by 6 bases; unmatched bases: 10. The CDR3 loop spans 15 amino acids. Germline CDR1 is SGHNT and CDR2 is YYREEE (reference sequence). Sequencing was at survey level. The assay was immunoSEQ multiplex PCR, and TCRdb's table has in-frame clones only and misses some. Here the sample spans about 6,300 clones, approximately 74% being singletons. Source material: PBMCs. This TCR was sampled from a woman in her 70s with CD4+ T-cell large granular lymphocyte leukemia. The J gene is TRBJ1-1, the V gene TRBV5-4; 9 bases are a match to TRBD1. The CDR3, as DNA: TGTGCCAGCAGCCCCCCCGGGACAGGGTACGCTGAAGCTTTCTTT. It translates to CASSPPGTGYAEAFF.